Listed here are 23 T cell receptor beta chains from one sample, sequenced in a study of blood T cell repertoires in COVID-19. Assay: immunoSEQ multiplex PCR; the TCRdb copy retains only in-frame clones and omits some. Among some 83,000 clones, more than 65% were seen once, and the ten largest hold more than 9.5%. The sequenced material came from peripheral blood. The receptors stem from a man in his forties or fifties with acute or convalescent COVID-19.

This chain uses TRBV5-1 with TRBJ1-2, with 7 bases that match TRBD1. Germline V gene sequence: CDR1 SGHRS, CDR2 YFSETQ. Trimming at V came to 0 bases and at J to 0 bases, leaving 2 bases not matched to a gene. This CDR3 has 15 residues. CDR3 in DNA: TGCGCCAGCAGCTTGGTAGACAGGGCTAACTATGGCTACACCTTC. Translation: CASSLVDRANYGYTF.

The chain employs TRBV6-5 and TRBJ2-5, with TRBD2 as a possible D gene (6 bases). The V end lost 0 bases, the J end lost 1 base, and 12 bases lay between the germline ends. The CDR3 length is 16 residues. CDR1 MNHEY and CDR2 SVGAGI come from the germline V gene. The CDR3 region has the DNA TGTGCCAGCAGTTACTCTGGCGGGGTACCCCAAGAGACCCAGTACTTC. Translating it yields CASSYSGGVPQETQYF.

The rearrangement links TRBV10-1 to TRBJ1-2; TRBD1 might be the D (5 bases). CDR1 is WNHNN, CDR2 SYGVQD, per germline (reference sequence). The CDR3 contains 13 residues. Deletions cut 6 bases from V and 5 bases from J, with 13 bases between. Written as DNA, the CDR3 is TGCGCCAGCAGCTTCGCAGGGACTTATGGCTACACCTTC. Amino acid sequence: CASSFAGTYGYTF.

The chain recombines TRBV28 with TRBJ2-2, with D possibly matching TRBD2 (5 bases). The CDR3 sequence is 16 residues long. V lost 5 bases and J lost 5, with 18 bases in between. Germline V gene sequence: CDR1 MDHEN, CDR2 SYDVKM. The CDR3 loop reads CASSDPGRRGTGELFF. CDR3 nucleotides: TGTGCCAGCAGTGACCCCGGACGTAGAGGGACCGGGGAGCTGTTTTTT.

This sequence joins TRBV24-1 and TRBJ2-6; D gene uncertain. V shed 7 bases and J shed 0 bases, with 3 bases lying between them. The CDR3 loop spans 13 amino acids. CDR1 is KGHDR and CDR2 is SFDVKD in the germline V gene. CDR3 DNA: TGTGCCACCAGCCTCTCTGGGGCCAACGTCCTGACTTTC. Protein sequence: CATSLSGANVLTF.

This rearrangement joins TRBV2 to TRBJ1-2; 7 bases are shared with TRBD1. This CDR3 is 13 amino acids long. Germline V gives CDR1 SNHLY, CDR2 FYNNEI. The V and J ends lost 1 base and 14 bases, in that order; junction bases with no gene match: 10. This chain's CDR3 is CASSEDWAGGRTF. Written as DNA, the CDR3 is TGTGCCAGCAGTGAAGATTGGGCAGGGGGTAGAACCTTC.

The chain is built from TRBV9 and TRBJ2-3; 10 positions match TRBD1. CDR1 and CDR2 (germline): SGDLS, YYNGEE. The ends lost 0 bases at V and 6 bases at J; junction bases unmatched: 1. The CDR3 is 14 residues long. As DNA, the CDR3 is TGTGCCAGCAGCGTAGAGGACAGGGGGGATACGCAGTATTTT. This encodes CASSVEDRGDTQYF.

V gene TRBV21-1 combines with J gene TRBJ2-5; TRBD1 reflects the table's D call only, with no check against the DNA. TRBV21-1 is flagged as a pseudogene. This CDR3 has 15 amino acids. CDR3 sequence: CASSKSRTAQETQYF. The CDR3 nucleotides read TGTGCCAGCAGCAAATCGCGGACAGCCCAAGAGACCCAGTACTTC.

Only one count was recorded for this clone. This chain joins TRBV6-2 or TRBV6-3 and TRBJ2-1; TRBD2 aligns across 11 bases. Trimming at V came to 5 bases and at J to 9 bases, leaving 6 bases not matched to a gene. The CDR3 has 14 amino acids. Germline V gene data show CDR1 as MNHEY and CDR2 as SVGEGT. The CDR3: CASSESSGRPEQFF. The CDR3 nucleotides are TGTGCCAGCAGTGAGTCTAGCGGGAGGCCTGAGCAGTTCTTC.

The chain is built from TRBV6-1 and TRBJ1-4; a weak D match, TRBD1 (5 bases). The V and J ends lost 2 bases and 8 bases respectively, with 15 bases between them. Germline lookup yields CDR1 MNHNS and CDR2 SASEGT. The CDR3 sequence is 15 residues long. The CDR3 bases are TGTGCCAGCAGTGAATTATTTCAGGGCTCCGAAAAACTGTTTTTT. Residues: CASSELFQGSEKLFF.

The rearrangement uses TRBV7-2 and TRBJ2-2, with a weak D call TRBD1 (7 bases). The CDR3 length is 16 residues. Per the germline V gene, CDR1 is SGHTA and CDR2 is FQGNSA. V gave up 1 base and J gave up 6 bases, with 15 bases separating them. The CDR3 DNA reads as TGTGCCAGCAGCTTAGTAGGAGGGGGCGCCTCCGGGGAGCTGTTTTTT. Encoded protein: CASSLVGGGASGELFF.

The genes are TRBV15 and TRBJ1-2; 8 bases align to TRBD1. The CDR3 has 15 amino acids. The germline V gene encodes CDR1 LNHNV and CDR2 YYDKDF (reference sequence). With V trimmed by 4 bases and J by 3 bases, 7 bases remained unmatched. The CDR3 reads CATSTRTGRDYGYTF. The CDR3 nucleotides read TGTGCCACCAGCACCCGGACAGGGAGGGACTATGGCTACACCTTC.

CDR3: CASSIDGPSGGLAKNIQYF. CDR3 in DNA: TGTGCCAGTAGTATAGACGGTCCTAGCGGGGGGCTAGCCAAAAACATTCAGTACTTC. This chain connects TRBV19 to TRBJ2-4, with 11 bases that match TRBD2. This CDR3 spans 19 amino acids. CDR1 is LNHDA, CDR2 SQIVND, per germline (reference sequence). V gave up 0 bases and J gave up 0 bases; unmatched junction bases: 7.

The chain is built from TRBV6-6 and TRBJ1-4, with 10 bases that match TRBD1. The CDR3 spans 13 residues. V shed 5 bases, J shed 6 bases, and the junction held 0 bases outside the gene matches. Germline V CDR1 and CDR2: MNHNY, SVGAGI (reference sequence). The CDR3 spells CASSDRGHEKLFF. CDR3 nucleotide sequence: TGTGCCAGCAGTGACAGGGGGCATGAAAAACTGTTTTTT.

The CDR3 loop reads CASSQVEGNYGYTF. The CDR3 region has the DNA TGTGCCAGCAGCCAAGTGGAGGGGAACTATGGCTACACCTTC. The V and J genes are TRBV3-1 (or the pseudogene TRBV3-2) and TRBJ1-2, with a tentative D call TRBD1 (5 bases). The CDR3 runs to 14 residues. CDR1 LGHDT and CDR2 YNNKEL come from the germline V gene (reference sequence). V was clipped by 1 base and J by 2 bases, with 8 bases between them.

The CDR3 DNA is TGCGCCAGCAGCCACCCTATTGGGGCTACTGAAGCTTTCTTT. It is translated as CASSHPIGATEAFF. V usage is TRBV4-1 and J usage is TRBJ1-1, with TRBD1 as a possible D gene (5 bases). Germline V gives CDR1 MGHRA, CDR2 YSYEKL. Trimming pared 3 bases from V and 5 bases from J, leaving 13 bases between. This CDR3 contains 14 residues.

This clone has only one observation. The chain links TRBV9 to TRBJ2-3; D is unclear. V lost 3 bases to trimming and J lost 0 bases, with 8 bases between them. Per the germline V gene, CDR1 is SGDLS and CDR2 is YYNGEE. The CDR3 consists of 14 residues. The CDR3 DNA reads TGTGCCAGCAGCGGTTTCGGGAGCACAGATACGCAGTATTTT. Translated: CASSGFGSTDTQYF.

The CDR3 sequence: CASSPRAGSTDTQYF. CDR3 sequence (DNA): TGTGCCAGTAGTCCTAGGGCGGGGAGCACAGATACGCAGTATTTT. J is TRBJ2-3 and V is TRBV19; a weak D match, TRBD2 (6 bases). This CDR3 comprises 15 residues. Trimming shortened V by 5 bases and J by 0 bases, and 12 bases separated the two germline ends. CDR1 LNHDA and CDR2 SQIVND come from the germline V gene (reference sequence).

CDR3 in amino acids: CASSYEASPRDTQYF. DNA for the CDR3: TGTGCCAGCAGTTACGAGGCGTCCCCAAGGGATACGCAGTATTTT. V usage is TRBV6-5 and J usage is TRBJ2-3; D gene ambiguous. CDR3 size: 15 residues. Germline V lookup: CDR1 MNHEY, CDR2 SVGAGI. Trimming took 2 bases from V and 6 from J, leaving 15 bases between them.

The chain is built from TRBV7-2 and TRBJ1-6, with 9 nucleotides matching TRBD1. Germline V gives CDR1 SGHTA, CDR2 FQGNSA. The CDR3 is made up of 16 amino acids. V dropped 4 bases and J dropped 6; count of bases not matched to a gene: 7. CDR3 nucleotide sequence: TGTGCCAGCAGCTCAGAGGACAGGGGTTTTAATTCACCCCTCCACTTT. This gives the protein CASSSEDRGFNSPLHF.

V usage is TRBV3-1 (or the pseudogene TRBV3-2) and J usage is TRBJ1-4; a weak D match, TRBD1 (6 bases). Trimming stripped 0 bases from V and 8 bases from J, with 16 bases between. Germline V lookup: CDR1 LGHDT, CDR2 YNNKEL (reference sequence). There are 16 residues in the CDR3. This CDR3 reads CASSQEQGKKGEKLFF. The CDR3 coding sequence is TGTGCCAGCAGCCAAGAACAGGGCAAGAAGGGCGAAAAACTGTTTTTT.

This clone turned up a few times. The chain uses TRBV27 and TRBJ2-7; no definite D call. The ends were cut back, 1 base at V and 7 bases at J, with 17 bases in the middle. Per germline, CDR1 MNHEY and CDR2 SMNVEV (reference sequence). The CDR3 contains 15 residues. The DNA for the CDR3 is TGTGCCAGCAGTTTATTCCCCCCCGCCGGTAAGGAGCAGTACTTC. This codes for CASSLFPPAGKEQYF.

This clone has more than one count but fewer than ten. This chain uses TRBV11-2 with TRBJ2-7, with D possibly matching TRBD2 (5 bases). This CDR3 has 13 residues. V lost 3 bases and J 7 bases, leaving 13 bases between the germline ends. CDR1 is SGHAT, CDR2 FQNNGV, per germline. In DNA form, the CDR3 reads TGTGCCAGCAGCTTCGAGGGAAGACGTGAGCAGTACTTC. Translating it yields CASSFEGRREQYF. The variable domain in full, completed from reference TRBV11-2 and TRBJ2-7, reads EAGVAQSPRYKIIEKRQSVAFWCNPISGHATLYWYQQILGQGPKLLIQFQNNGVVDDSQLPKDRFSAERLKGVDSTLKIQPAKLEDSAVYLCASSFEGRREQYFGPGTRLTVT.